This is a list of T cell receptor beta chains from one sample in a study of T-cell reconstitution after alpha-beta-depleted transplantation in children. MiXCR, run by TCRdb on the PCR reads, gives a single entry per CDR3 protein. Of about 500,000 distinct CDR3 sequences listed, 30% to 35% are singletons. Here the sequenced sample was PBMCs from the stem cell graft donor, taken from the stem cell graft. All receptors come from a human donor who donated a stem cell graft to a child with aplastic anemia. CDR3s include the opening cysteine and the closing phenylalanine or tryptophan. The D gene is left open where the match is weak. For some rows the clone size is stated as once, few or many, or as a class when expanded; others skip it.

j_call | v_call | clone_size | d_call | cdr3_nt | cdr3_aa
TRBJ2-1 | TRBV3-1 | few | NA | TGTGCCAGCAGCCGGCCAAAAGCGGGCAGAGACTTTATCGATGAGCAGTTCTTC | CASSRPKAGRDFIDEQFF
TRBJ2-5 | TRBV12-3/TRBV12-4 | few | NA | TGTGCCAGCAGCTCCCGAGGGGCCCCCCAGTACTTC | CASSSRGAPQYF
TRBJ2-5 | TRBV9 | few | NA | TGTGCCAGCAGCGTAGGGCGAGCGGAGACCCAGTACTTC | CASSVGRAETQYF
TRBJ1-5 | TRBV9 | once | TRBD1 | TGTGCCAGCAGCGTAGACGGGACAGCTTATCAGCCCCAGCATTTT | CASSVDGTAYQPQHF
TRBJ2-1 | TRBV30 | NA | NA | TGTGCCTGGAGAGACTACAATGAGCAGTTCTTC | CAWRDYNEQFF
TRBJ2-1 | TRBV20-1 | few | TRBD2 | TGCAGTGCTAGTCCCCGGTGGGGGGGGATGTTCAATGAGCAGTTCTTC | CSASPRWGGMFNEQFF
TRBJ2-1 | TRBV6-2/TRBV6-3 | NA | TRBD1 | TGTGCCAGCAGTTACTCCGGCAGGGGGAATGAGCAGTTCTTC | CASSYSGRGNEQFF
TRBJ2-3 | TRBV10-3 | few | NA | TGTGCCATCAGTGTGGACCTCGCTCGAGGAGATACGCAGTATTTT | CAISVDLARGDTQYF
TRBJ2-4 | TRBV5-1 | few | NA | TGCGCCAGCAGCTTATTACCCGGGATAGAAAACATTCAGTACTTC | CASSLLPGIENIQYF
TRBJ2-3 | TRBV5-1 | NA | TRBD2 | TGCGCCAGCTTTGAAGCGGGAGTGACAGATACGCAGTATTTT | CASFEAGVTDTQYF
TRBJ1-1 | TRBV7-9 | NA | NA | TGTGCCAGCAGTTTTGGACAAACTGAAGCTTTCTTT | CASSFGQTEAFF
TRBJ2-2 | TRBV7-2 | few | TRBD2 | TGTGCCAGCAGCTTGAGAGCGGGAGGAACAGGGGGGGAGCTGTTTTTT | CASSLRAGGTGGELFF
TRBJ1-3 | TRBV30 | NA | NA | TGTGCCTGGACGGCGCAGGCCTCTGGAAACACCATATATTTT | CAWTAQASGNTIYF
TRBJ2-1 | TRBV11-1 | NA | TRBD2 | TGTGCCAGCAGTGCACGGCGGGGGGCGCGCAATGAGCAGTTCTTC | CASSARRGARNEQFF
TRBJ1-5 | TRBV13 | NA | TRBD1 | TGTGCCAGCAGCCTACAGGGGGTTGGTCAGCCCCAGCATTTT | CASSLQGVGQPQHF
TRBJ2-1 | TRBV19 | NA | NA | TGTGCCAGTGGGGGATCGTTAGAGCAGTTCTTC | CASGGSLEQFF
TRBJ2-1 | TRBV12-3/TRBV12-4 | NA | NA | TGTGCCAGTAATACCGGGAGCCTCTCCTACAATGAGCAGTTCTTC | CASNTGSLSYNEQFF